These 26 T cell receptor beta chains were sequenced from one sample in a study of human T cells and chemical hapten exposure. Time point given: pre-sensitization, week 0. Described treatment: therapeutic diphenylcyclopropenone sensitization with weekly scalp DPC. TCRdb itself ran the RACE reads through MiXCR, one entry per CDR3 protein. The table records more than 85,000 distinct CDR3 sequences, roughly 8.5% of them present only once. The specimen was whole blood, collected in connection with sensitization to the hapten diphenylcyclopropenone (DPC). The origin of the receptors is a man aged 35 to 55 with alopecia areata. Some clones in this sample may be carry-over from other donors' samples.

This clonotype was observed at least ten times. The V and J genes are TRBV12-3 or TRBV12-4 and TRBJ1-1; D may be TRBD1 (6 bases). The CDR3 sequence is 14 residues long. V shed 3 bases and J shed 0 bases, with 8 bases lying between them. CDR3 region: CASSFTGLNTEAFF. In nucleotides, the CDR3 is TGTGCCAGCAGTTTTACAGGGTTGAACACTGAAGCTTTCTTT.

This clonotype was detected many times. In DNA, the CDR3 is TGTGCCAGCATTACCAGCGGGAGGTCTGGGAATGAGCAGTTCTTC. This encodes CASITSGRSGNEQFF. V is TRBV6-1 and J is TRBJ2-1; 9 bases are shared with TRBD2. Germline-derived CDR1 and CDR2 are MNHNS and SASEGT. This CDR3 contains 15 residues. With V trimmed by 7 bases and J by 7 bases, 11 bases remained unmatched.

This clonotype was counted a few times. The chain is built from TRBV5-1 and TRBJ2-3, with 7 nucleotides matching TRBD1. The CDR3 sequence is 16 residues long. V trimming: 4 bases; J trimming: 2 bases; junction bases outside the gene matches: 10. CDR1 and CDR2 (germline): SGHRS, YFSETQ. CDR3 region: CASSLTGTAATDTQYF. CDR3 nucleotide sequence: TGCGCCAGCAGCCTGACCGGGACAGCGGCCACAGATACGCAGTATTTT.

This clonotype was counted many times. The rearrangement links TRBV29-1 to TRBJ2-3; D gene unclear. V lost 1 base, J lost 2 bases, and 7 bases lay in between. Germline CDR1 and CDR2: SQVTM and ANQGSEA. The CDR3 runs 13 residues. CDR3 sequence: CSVEVVYTDTQYF. As DNA, the CDR3 is TGCAGCGTTGAAGTGGTCTACACAGATACGCAGTATTTT.

This sequence joins TRBV5-6 and TRBJ1-5; maybe TRBD1 (6 bases). Germline V gene lookup returns CDR1 SGHDT and CDR2 YYEEEE. Trimming removed 1 base from V and 6 bases from J, with 20 bases in between. This CDR3 is 17 amino acids long. CDR3 DNA: TGTGCCAGCAGCTTGTACGGGGGGGACACCCGGGCTCAGCCCCAGCATTTT. This encodes CASSLYGGDTRAQPQHF.

This clonotype appeared many times. The CDR3 loop is CASSYSHEQFF. CDR3 in DNA: TGTGCCAGCAGTTATAGCCATGAGCAGTTCTTC. V and J are TRBV6-5 and TRBJ2-1; D unclear. This CDR3 has 11 residues. Germline V lookup: CDR1 MNHEY, CDR2 SVGAGI. V lost 3 bases and J 8 bases, leaving 5 bases between the germline ends.

The V gene is TRBV29-1, the J gene TRBJ2-3; either TRBD1 or TRBD2 may supply D (6 bases each). This CDR3 region has 14 residues. V lost 8 bases and J lost 2, with 17 bases in between. Germline CDR1 reads SQVTM; CDR2 reads ANQGSEA. CDR3 nucleotides: TGCAGCCAGGGGACCCCGGGGGTCACAGATACGCAGTATTTT. Residues: CSQGTPGVTDTQYF.

The V call is TRBV19, the J call TRBJ1-4; 7 bases fit TRBD1. CDR1 LNHDA and CDR2 SQIVND come from the germline V gene (reference sequence). With 7 bases clipped from V and 7 bases from J, the junction kept 9 bases outside the gene matches. CDR3 size: 14 residues. In DNA, the CDR3 is TGTGCCAGTACCATCGACAGGGTTTCTGAAAAACTGTTTTTT. Amino acids: CASTIDRVSEKLFF.

In this sample, this clonotype turned up many times. J is TRBJ1-1 and V is TRBV5-1; 7 bases agree with TRBD1. This CDR3 contains 15 residues. V lost 0 bases, J lost 3 bases, and 5 bases stayed unmatched. Per the germline V gene, CDR1 is SGHRS and CDR2 is YFSETQ. Written as DNA, the CDR3 is TGCGCCAGCAGCTTGGATGGCAGGGGGGACACTGAAGCTTTCTTT. Its translation is CASSLDGRGDTEAFF.

The table lists this clonotype with many counts. V and J are TRBV6-1 and TRBJ2-7; 8 nucleotides line up with TRBD1. The CDR3 is made up of 16 amino acids. Germline CDR1 and CDR2: MNHNS and SASEGT. J lost 5 bases, V lost 6 bases, and 15 bases had no gene match. In DNA, the CDR3 is TGTGCCAGCAGCAGAGTAGGGACAGGTGGCTTTGACGAGCAGTACGTC. Translation: CASSRVGTGGFDEQYV.

This clonotype has ten or more counts. V gene TRBV13 combines with J gene TRBJ1-4; D is possibly TRBD1 (5 bases). The CDR3 runs to 14 residues. Trimming stripped 4 bases from V and 2 bases from J, with 8 bases between. CDR1 and CDR2 (germline): PRHDT, FYEKMQ (reference sequence). The CDR3 sequence: CASSSQGTNEKLFF. CDR3 nucleotide sequence: TGTGCCAGCAGCTCTCAGGGCACTAATGAAAAACTGTTTTTT. The full variable domain, its missing parts supplied by reference TRBV13 and TRBJ1-4, is AAGVIQSPRHLIKEKRETATLKCYPIPRHDTVYWYQQGPGQDPQFLISFYEKMQSDKGSIPDRFSAQQFSDYHSELNMSSLELGDSALYFCASSSQGTNEKLFFGSGTQLSVL.

Of note for this clonotype: Sequence at one end of the junction differs from germline and may be a read error. This sequence joins TRBV5-6 and TRBJ2-7, with 8 positions matching TRBD1. CDR3 size: 14 residues. The germline gives CDR1 SGHDT, CDR2 YYEEEE. The CDR3 loop reads CASSLLAGGPPQVF. The DNA for the CDR3 is TGTGCCAGCAGCTTGTTGGCAGGGGGCCCGCCCCAAGTCTTC.

In this sample, this clonotype turned up many times. This chain uses TRBV12-3 or TRBV12-4 with TRBJ2-1; D perhaps matches TRBD2 (5 bases). The length of the CDR3 is 11 residues. V lost 6 bases, J lost 10 bases, and 10 bases lay in between. This chain's CDR3 is CASRTTGEQFF. CDR3 DNA: TGTGCCAGCAGAACCACGGGGGAGCAGTTCTTC.

J is TRBJ2-3 and V is TRBV12-3 or TRBV12-4; possible D gene TRBD2, 8 bases. Deletions cut 4 bases from V and 1 base from J, with 15 bases between. This CDR3 has 16 amino acids. CDR3 in amino acids: CASSSGGGEGTDTQYF. The CDR3, as DNA: TGTGCCAGCAGTTCGGGAGGGGGCGAAGGCACAGATACGCAGTATTTT.

This clonotype showed up many times. Here the CDR3 DNA reads TGTGCCAGCAGCCCCATATTCGACCCGGACTACAATGAGCAGTTCTTC. Amino acids: CASSPIFDPDYNEQFF. The chain uses TRBV7-2 and TRBJ2-1; D gene unclear. The CDR3 consists of 16 residues. V lost 5 bases to trimming and J lost 3 bases, with 17 bases between them. Germline lookup yields CDR1 SGHTA and CDR2 FQGNSA.

The chain employs TRBV28 and TRBJ1-6; D gene uncertain. CDR3 size: 16 residues. Deletions cut 4 bases from V and 7 bases from J, with 17 bases between. Germline lookup yields CDR1 MDHEN and CDR2 SYDVKM. The DNA for the CDR3 is TGTGCCAGCAGTTCGATTAGGGATACACGGAATTCACCCCTCCACTTT. This translates into CASSSIRDTRNSPLHF.

V and J are TRBV5-1 and TRBJ2-2; maybe TRBD2 (7 bases). The germline gives CDR1 SGHRS, CDR2 YFSETQ. The CDR3 totals 14 residues. The V and J ends lost 2 bases and 4 bases respectively, with 9 bases between them. Here the CDR3 DNA reads TGCGCCAGCAGCTTCGGGGGGCGCACCGGGGAGCTGTTTTTT. Its translation is CASSFGGRTGELFF.

At least ten counts were recorded for this clonotype. The chain joins TRBV27 to TRBJ2-7; D may be TRBD1 (5 bases). CDR3 length: 13 amino acids. V gave up 3 bases and J gave up 3 bases, with 9 bases separating them. Per germline, CDR1 MNHEY and CDR2 SMNVEV (reference sequence). For the CDR3, the DNA is TGTGCCAGCAGTTTTAACAGGTTCTACGAGCAGTACTTC. Amino acid sequence: CASSFNRFYEQYF.

This clonotype was detected ten times or more. The V call is TRBV6-2 or TRBV6-3, the J call TRBJ1-1; the D gene is possibly TRBD1 (6 bases). The V end was cut by 6 bases, the J end by 1 base, with 12 bases between. The length of the CDR3 is 14 residues. From germline, CDR1 is MNHEY and CDR2 SVGEGT. The CDR3 bases are TGTGCCAGCAGGCTTGGACAGCCGAACACTGAAGCTTTCTTT. Residues: CASRLGQPNTEAFF.

This clonotype came up many times. The chain combines TRBV13 with TRBJ1-1; 7 bases align to TRBD1. The CDR3 totals 14 residues. V lost 5 bases to trimming and J lost 4 bases; unmatched junction nucleotides: 7. Germline CDR1 PRHDT, CDR2 FYEKMQ (reference sequence). CDR3 residues: CASSGRGVGTEAFF. The CDR3 nucleotides are TGTGCCAGCAGCGGCAGGGGGGTCGGCACTGAAGCTTTCTTT.

This clonotype was recorded many times. The chain combines TRBV2 with TRBJ1-5, with 10 nucleotides matching TRBD1. Germline V gene sequence: CDR1 SNHLY, CDR2 FYNNEI. This CDR3 has 15 residues. J was trimmed by 3 bases and V by 7 bases; bases with no gene match: 6. CDR3 nucleotides: TGTGCCAGCAACGAAGGACAGGGGGTCAATCAGCCCCAGCATTTT. It yields the protein CASNEGQGVNQPQHF.

This clonotype was counted many times. The chain has TRBV7-2 and TRBJ2-3; TRBD2 is a possible D gene (6 bases). The CDR3 totals 13 residues. Trimming took off 4 bases at V and 5 bases at J, with 10 bases between the two ends. Germline CDR1 and CDR2: SGHTA and FQGNSA. CDR3 DNA sequence: TGTGCCAGCAGCTCAAGAGCGGGAGATACGCAGTATTTT. It codes for CASSSRAGDTQYF. The full variable domain, completed using reference TRBV7-2 and TRBJ2-3, is GAGVSQSPSNKVTEKGKDVELRCDPISGHTALYWYRQSLGQGLEFLIYFQGNSAPDKSGLPSDRFSAERTGGSVSTLTIQRTQQEDSAVYLCASSSRAGDTQYFGPGTRLTVL.

This clonotype was counted at least ten times. This chain links TRBV7-9 with TRBJ2-1, with TRBD2 matching 9 bases. This CDR3 has 16 amino acids. Germline loops: CDR1 SEHNR, CDR2 FQNEAQ (reference sequence). The V and J ends lost 5 bases and 8 bases, in that order; junction bases with no gene match: 13. The CDR3 region has the DNA TGTGCCAGCAGCCCCGGGGGAGCGGGAGGATGGGATGAGCAGTTCTTC. Its translation is CASSPGGAGGWDEQFF.

This clonotype was detected a few times. V usage is TRBV7-2 and J usage is TRBJ2-1, with a weak D call TRBD2 (6 bases). Trimming removed 0 bases at V and 4 bases at J, with 10 bases between. This CDR3 contains 15 residues. Per germline, CDR1 SGHTA and CDR2 FQGNSA. CDR3 residues: CASSLAGLPYNEQFF. CDR3 in DNA: TGTGCCAGCAGCTTAGCGGGACTTCCATACAATGAGCAGTTCTTC.

This clonotype occurred many times. An end of the junction differs from the germline gene, which may be a read error. V is TRBV29-1 and J is TRBJ2-1; 7 bases are shared with TRBD2. Germline CDR1 and CDR2: SQVTM and ANQGSEA. The CDR3 sequence is 13 residues long. CDR3 coding DNA: TGCAGCGTTGCTAGCGGCCCCCGAGCCAGGAGAATCTTC. It codes for CSVASGPRARRIF.

This clonotype showed up just a few times. The chain recombines TRBV5-1 with TRBJ2-5, with 7 bases identical to TRBD1. J lost 3 bases, V lost 3 bases, and 2 bases had no gene match. Germline CDR1 reads SGHRS; CDR2 reads YFSETQ. The CDR3 covers 13 residues. CDR3 sequence (DNA): TGCGCCAGCAGCTCCGGGACAGAAGAGACCCAGTACTTC. It specifies CASSSGTEETQYF.